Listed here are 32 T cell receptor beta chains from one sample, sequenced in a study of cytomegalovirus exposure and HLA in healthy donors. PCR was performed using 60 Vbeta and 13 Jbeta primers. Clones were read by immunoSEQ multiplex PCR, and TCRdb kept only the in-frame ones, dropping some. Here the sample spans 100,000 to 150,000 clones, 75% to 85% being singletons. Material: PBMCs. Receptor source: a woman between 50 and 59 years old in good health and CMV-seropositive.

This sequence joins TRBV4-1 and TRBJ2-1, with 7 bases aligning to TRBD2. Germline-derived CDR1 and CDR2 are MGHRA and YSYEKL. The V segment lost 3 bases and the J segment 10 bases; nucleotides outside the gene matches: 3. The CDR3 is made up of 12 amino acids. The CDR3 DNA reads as TGCGCCAGCAGCCATCAGGGAGGGGAGCAGTTCTTC. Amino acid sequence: CASSHQGGEQFF.

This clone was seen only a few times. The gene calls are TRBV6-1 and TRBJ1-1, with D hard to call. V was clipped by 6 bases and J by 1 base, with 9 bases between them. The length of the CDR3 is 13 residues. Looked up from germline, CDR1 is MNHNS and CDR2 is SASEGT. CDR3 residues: CASSPGENTEAFF. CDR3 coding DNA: TGTGCCAGCAGCCCCGGAGAGAACACTGAAGCTTTCTTT.

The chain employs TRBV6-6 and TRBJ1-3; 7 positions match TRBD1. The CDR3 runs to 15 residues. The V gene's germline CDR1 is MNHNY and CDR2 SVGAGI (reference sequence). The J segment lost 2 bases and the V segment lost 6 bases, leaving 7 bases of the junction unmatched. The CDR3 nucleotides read TGTGCCAGCAGGACACTAGGGGGCACTGGAAACACCATATATTTT. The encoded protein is CASRTLGGTGNTIYF.

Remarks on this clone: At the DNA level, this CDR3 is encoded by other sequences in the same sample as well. The CDR3 reads CAWSVKGAGEKLFF. CDR3 nucleotide sequence: TGTGCCTGGAGTGTAAAGGGGGCGGGTGAAAAACTGTTTTTT. This chain links TRBV30 with TRBJ1-4; TRBD1 agrees at 7 bases. In germline, CDR1 is GTSNPN, CDR2 SVGIG (reference sequence). The CDR3 extends over 14 amino acids. Trimming at V came to 0 bases and at J to 7 bases, leaving 5 bases not matched to a gene.

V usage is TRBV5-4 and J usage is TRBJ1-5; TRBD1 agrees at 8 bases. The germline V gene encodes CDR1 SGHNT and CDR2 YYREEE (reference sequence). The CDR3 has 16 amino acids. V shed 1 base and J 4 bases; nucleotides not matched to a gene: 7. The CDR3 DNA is TGTGCCAGCAGCTTGAGGACAGGGTCGTTGAATCAGCCCCAGCATTTT. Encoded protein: CASSLRTGSLNQPQHF.

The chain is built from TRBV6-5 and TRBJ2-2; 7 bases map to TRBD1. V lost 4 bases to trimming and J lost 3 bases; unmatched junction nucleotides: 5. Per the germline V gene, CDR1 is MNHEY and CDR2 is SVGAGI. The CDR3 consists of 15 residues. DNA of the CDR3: TGTGCCAGCAGTTCCAAGGGGGCGTACACCGGGGAGCTGTTTTTT. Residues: CASSSKGAYTGELFF.

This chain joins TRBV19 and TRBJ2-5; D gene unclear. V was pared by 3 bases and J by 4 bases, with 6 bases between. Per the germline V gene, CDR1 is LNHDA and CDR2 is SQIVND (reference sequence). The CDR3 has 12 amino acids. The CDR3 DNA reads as TGTGCCAGTAGTATGCAAGCAGAGACCCAGTACTTC. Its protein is CASSMQAETQYF.

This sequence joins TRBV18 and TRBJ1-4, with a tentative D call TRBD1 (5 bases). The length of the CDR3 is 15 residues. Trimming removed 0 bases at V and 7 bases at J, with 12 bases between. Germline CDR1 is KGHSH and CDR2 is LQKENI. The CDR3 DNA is TGTGCCAGCTCACCACCGCTCAAAGGGGCTGAAAAACTGTTTTTT. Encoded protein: CASSPPLKGAEKLFF.

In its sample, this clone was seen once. The CDR3 coding sequence is TGCGCCAGCCACCCATCCGGACTGTCCACGGGGGGACCCCAGCATTTT. It encodes CASHPSGLSTGGPQHF. The genes are TRBV10-1 and TRBJ1-5; D might be TRBD1 (5 bases). The CDR3 consists of 16 residues. The V end lost 8 bases, the J end lost 10 bases, and 27 bases lay between the germline ends. CDR1 is WNHNN and CDR2 is SYGVQD in the germline V gene (reference sequence).

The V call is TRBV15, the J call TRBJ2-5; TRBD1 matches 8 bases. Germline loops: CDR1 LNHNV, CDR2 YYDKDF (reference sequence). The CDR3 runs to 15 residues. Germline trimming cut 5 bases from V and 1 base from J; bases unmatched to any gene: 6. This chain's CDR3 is CATSPQGQVQETQYF. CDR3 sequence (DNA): TGTGCCACCAGCCCCCAGGGACAGGTCCAAGAGACCCAGTACTTC.

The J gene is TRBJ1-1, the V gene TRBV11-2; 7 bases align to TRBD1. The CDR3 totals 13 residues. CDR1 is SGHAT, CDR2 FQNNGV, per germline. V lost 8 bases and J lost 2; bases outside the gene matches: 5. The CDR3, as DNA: TGTGCCAGCCGGGGACAGCTAAACACTGAAGCTTTCTTT. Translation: CASRGQLNTEAFF.

The CDR3, as DNA: TGTGCCAGTAGTATGGCGTCAGGGGATAATGAAAAACTGTTTTTT. This encodes CASSMASGDNEKLFF. The V gene is TRBV19, the J gene TRBJ1-4; D may be TRBD1 (6 bases). Germline CDR1 LNHDA, CDR2 SQIVND (reference sequence). The CDR3 has 15 residues. The ends were cut back, 3 bases at V and 4 bases at J, with 12 bases in the middle.

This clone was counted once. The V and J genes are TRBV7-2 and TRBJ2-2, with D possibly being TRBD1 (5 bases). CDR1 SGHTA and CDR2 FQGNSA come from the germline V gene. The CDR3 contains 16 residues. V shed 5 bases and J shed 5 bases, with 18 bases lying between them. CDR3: CASSRAAGPLTGELFF. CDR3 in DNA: TGTGCCAGCAGCCGGGCGGCAGGGCCGCTTACCGGGGAGCTGTTTTTT.

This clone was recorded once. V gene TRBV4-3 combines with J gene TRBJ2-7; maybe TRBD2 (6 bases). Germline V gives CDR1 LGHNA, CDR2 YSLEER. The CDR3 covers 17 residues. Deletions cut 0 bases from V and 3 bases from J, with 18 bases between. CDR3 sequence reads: CASSQDVNGGGGYEQYF. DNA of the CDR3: TGCGCCAGCAGCCAAGATGTGAATGGGGGAGGAGGCTACGAGCAGTACTTC.

The CDR3 loop reads CASSLGTLAGGPGQFF. In DNA, the CDR3 is TGTGCCAGCAGCTTAGGCACACTAGCGGGGGGCCCAGGGCAGTTCTTC. This chain connects TRBV11-2 to TRBJ2-1, with TRBD2 matching 12 bases. There are 16 residues in the CDR3. Trimming took 1 base from V and 12 from J; bases not matched to a gene: 10. Germline CDR1 and CDR2: SGHAT and FQNNGV.

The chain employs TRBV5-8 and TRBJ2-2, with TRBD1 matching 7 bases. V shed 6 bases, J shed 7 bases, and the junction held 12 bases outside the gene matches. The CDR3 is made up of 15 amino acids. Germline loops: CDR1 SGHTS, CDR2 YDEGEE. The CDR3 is CASTEYIGGGGELFF. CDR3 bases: TGTGCCAGCACCGAATATATAGGGGGCGGCGGGGAGCTGTTTTTT.

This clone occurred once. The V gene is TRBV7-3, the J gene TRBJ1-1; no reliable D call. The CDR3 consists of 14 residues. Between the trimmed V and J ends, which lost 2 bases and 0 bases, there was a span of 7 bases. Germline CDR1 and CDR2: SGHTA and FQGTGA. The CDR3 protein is CASSLSAVNTEAFF. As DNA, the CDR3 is TGTGCCAGCAGCTTATCGGCGGTGAACACTGAAGCTTTCTTT.

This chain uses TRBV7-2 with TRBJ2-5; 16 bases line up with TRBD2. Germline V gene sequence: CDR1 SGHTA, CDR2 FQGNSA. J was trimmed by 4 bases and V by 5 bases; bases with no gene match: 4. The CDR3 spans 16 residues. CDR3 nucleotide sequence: TGTGCCAGCAGCCCAGGGACTAGCGGGAGGGCAGAGACCCAGTACTTC. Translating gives CASSPGTSGRAETQYF.

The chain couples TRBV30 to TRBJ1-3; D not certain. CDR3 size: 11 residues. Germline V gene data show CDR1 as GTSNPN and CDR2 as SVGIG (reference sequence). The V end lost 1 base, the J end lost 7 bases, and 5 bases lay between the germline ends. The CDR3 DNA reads TGTGCCTGGAGTGACGGGAACACCATATATTTT. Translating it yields CAWSDGNTIYF.

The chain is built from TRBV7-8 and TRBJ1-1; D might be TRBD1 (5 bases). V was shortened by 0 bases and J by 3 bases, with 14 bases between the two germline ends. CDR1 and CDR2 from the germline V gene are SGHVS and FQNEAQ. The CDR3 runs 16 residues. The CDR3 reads CASSLALGVRDTEAFF. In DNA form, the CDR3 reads TGTGCCAGCAGCTTAGCGCTTGGGGTCAGGGACACTGAAGCTTTCTTT.

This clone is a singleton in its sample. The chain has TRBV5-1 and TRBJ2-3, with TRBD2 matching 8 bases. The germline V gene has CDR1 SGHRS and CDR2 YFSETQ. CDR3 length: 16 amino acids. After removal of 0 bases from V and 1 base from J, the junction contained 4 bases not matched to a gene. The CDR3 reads CASSLGSGVRTDTQYF. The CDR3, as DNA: TGCGCCAGCAGCTTGGGTAGCGGGGTCCGCACAGATACGCAGTATTTT.

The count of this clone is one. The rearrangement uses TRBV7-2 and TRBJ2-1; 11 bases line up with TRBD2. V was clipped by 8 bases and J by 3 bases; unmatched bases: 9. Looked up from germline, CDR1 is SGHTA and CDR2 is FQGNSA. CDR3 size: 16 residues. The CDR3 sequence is CASFFRLAGSYNEQFF. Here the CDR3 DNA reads TGTGCCAGCTTCTTCAGACTAGCGGGGAGCTACAATGAGCAGTTCTTC. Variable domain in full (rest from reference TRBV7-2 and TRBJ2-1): GAGVSQSPSNKVTEKGKDVELRCDPISGHTALYWYRQSLGQGLEFLIYFQGNSAPDKSGLPSDRFSAERTGGSVSTLTIQRTQQEDSAVYLCASFFRLAGSYNEQFFGPGTRLTVL.

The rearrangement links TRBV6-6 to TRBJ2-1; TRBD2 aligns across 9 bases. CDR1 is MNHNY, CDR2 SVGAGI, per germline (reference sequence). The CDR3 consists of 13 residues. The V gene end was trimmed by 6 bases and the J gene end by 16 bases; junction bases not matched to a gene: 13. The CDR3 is CASSRSGSEIDFF. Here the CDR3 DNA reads TGTGCCAGCAGCCGTAGCGGGAGCGAAATTGATTTCTTC.

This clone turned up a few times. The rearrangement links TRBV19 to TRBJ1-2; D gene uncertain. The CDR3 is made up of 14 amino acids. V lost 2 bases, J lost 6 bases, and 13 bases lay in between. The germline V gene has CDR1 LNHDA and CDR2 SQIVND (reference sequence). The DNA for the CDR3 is TGTGCCAGTAGTATACCCCAGTTGCTGGATGGCTACACCTTC. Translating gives CASSIPQLLDGYTF. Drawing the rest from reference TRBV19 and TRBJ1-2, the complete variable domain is DGGITQSPKYLFRKEGQNVTLSCEQNLNHDAMYWYRQDPGQGLRLIYYSQIVNDFQKGDIAEGYSVSREKKESFPLTVTSAQKNPTAFYLCASSIPQLLDGYTFGSGTRLTVV.

CDR3 region: CASSLVLSEQYF. The CDR3 DNA reads as TGTGCCAGCAGCTTGGTCCTCTCCGAGCAGTACTTC. The V call is TRBV5-6, the J call TRBJ2-7; no clear D gene. V lost 0 bases to trimming and J lost 6 bases, with 7 bases between them. Germline V CDR1 and CDR2: SGHDT, YYEEEE. The CDR3 loop spans 12 amino acids. The entire variable domain, with the rest obtained from reference TRBV5-6 and TRBJ2-7, is as follows: DAGVTQSPTHLIKTRGQQVTLRCSPKSGHDTVSWYQQALGQGPQFIFQYYEEEERQRGNFPDRFSGHQFPNYSSELNVNALLLGDSALYLCASSLVLSEQYFGPGTRLTVT.

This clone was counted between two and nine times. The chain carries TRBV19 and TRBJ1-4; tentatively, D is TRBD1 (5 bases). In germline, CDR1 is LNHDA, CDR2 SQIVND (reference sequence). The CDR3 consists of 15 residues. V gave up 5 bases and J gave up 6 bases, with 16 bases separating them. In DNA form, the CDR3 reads TGTGCCAGTAGTCGATCGGCAGGGCCATATGAAAAACTGTTTTTT. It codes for CASSRSAGPYEKLFF.

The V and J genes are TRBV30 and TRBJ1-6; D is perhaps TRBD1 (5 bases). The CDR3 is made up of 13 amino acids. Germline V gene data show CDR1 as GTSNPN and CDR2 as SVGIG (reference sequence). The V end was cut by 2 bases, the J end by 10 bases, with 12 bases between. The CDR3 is CAWSLMRGSPLHF. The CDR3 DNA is TGTGCCTGGAGTTTAATGCGGGGGTCACCCCTCCACTTT.

The CDR3 reads CASRRGSGQETQYF. CDR3 in DNA: TGTGCCAGCAGGCGGGGGTCCGGGCAAGAGACCCAGTACTTC. This chain links TRBV7-2 with TRBJ2-5; 7 nucleotides match TRBD2. Germline lookup yields CDR1 SGHTA and CDR2 FQGNSA. V dropped 6 bases and J dropped 2; count of bases not matched to a gene: 6. This CDR3 contains 14 residues.

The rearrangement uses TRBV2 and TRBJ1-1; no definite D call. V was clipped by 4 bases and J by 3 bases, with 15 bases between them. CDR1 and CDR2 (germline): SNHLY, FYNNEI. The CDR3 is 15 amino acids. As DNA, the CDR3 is TGTGCCAGCAGTGCGGTCGCGGGGTGGTACACTGAAGCTTTCTTT. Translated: CASSAVAGWYTEAFF.

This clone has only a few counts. CDR3 in DNA: TGTGCCAGCAGGGCGACTAGCGGGAGGGCCAGTTCCCCTCAGTTCTTC. The encoded protein is CASRATSGRASSPQFF. V gene TRBV6-4 combines with J gene TRBJ2-1, with 14 bases lining up with TRBD2. Trimming cost V 6 bases and J 13 bases; bases outside gene matches: 14. The germline CDR1 and CDR2 sequences are MRHNA and SNTAGT. The CDR3 is made up of 16 amino acids.

The CDR3 DNA reads TGTGCCAGCAGCCCCTCTGGGGACACCTACGAGCAGTACTTC. It is translated as CASSPSGDTYEQYF. The chain employs TRBV5-4 and TRBJ2-7; the D gene is possibly TRBD1 (6 bases). This CDR3 has 14 amino acids. Germline CDR1 and CDR2: SGHNT and YYREEE (reference sequence). V was clipped by 4 bases and J by 2 bases, with 13 bases between them.

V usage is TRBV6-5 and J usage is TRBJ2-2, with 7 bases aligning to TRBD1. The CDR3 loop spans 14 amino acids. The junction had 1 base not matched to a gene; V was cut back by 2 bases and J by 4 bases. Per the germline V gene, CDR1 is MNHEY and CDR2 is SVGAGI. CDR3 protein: CASSYRGLTGELFF. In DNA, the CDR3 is TGTGCCAGCAGTTACAGGGGGCTCACCGGGGAGCTGTTTTTT.